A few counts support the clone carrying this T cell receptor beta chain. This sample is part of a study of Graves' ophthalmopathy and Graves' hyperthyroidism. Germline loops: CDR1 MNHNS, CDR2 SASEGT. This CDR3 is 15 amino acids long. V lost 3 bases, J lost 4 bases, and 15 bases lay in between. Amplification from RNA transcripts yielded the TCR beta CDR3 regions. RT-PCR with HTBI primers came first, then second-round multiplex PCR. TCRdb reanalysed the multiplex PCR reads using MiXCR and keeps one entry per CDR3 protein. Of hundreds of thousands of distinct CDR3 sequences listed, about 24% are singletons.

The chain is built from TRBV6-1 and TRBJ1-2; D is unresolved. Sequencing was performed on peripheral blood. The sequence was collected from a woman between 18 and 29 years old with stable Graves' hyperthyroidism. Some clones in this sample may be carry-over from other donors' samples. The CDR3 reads CASSEPRSGTYGYTF. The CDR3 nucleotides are TGTGCCAGCAGTGAGCCCCGGAGCGGCACCTATGGCTACACCTTC.